This T cell receptor beta chain comes out of a study of beta chain features in type 1 diabetes. Study information: Age, gender and cell yields were similar between patients and healthy donors. Broader study findings: When VDJ junctions were examined, type 1 diabetes patients showed fewer insertions and more deletions.

Since all of the isolated RNA was reverse transcribed, expressed TCRB transcripts were what got sequenced. Roughly 3.4 million reads were obtained on average from naive, central memory and regulatory T cell samples. TCRdb keeps only in-frame clones here, not all; method: immunoSEQ multiplex PCR. The sample contains fewer than 550,000 clones, 10% to 12% of which appear only once. The CDR3 runs 13 residues. V was pared by 2 bases and J by 5 bases, with 9 bases between. Per the germline V gene, CDR1 is SGHNT and CDR2 is YYREEE (reference sequence). Each population that was sorted was more than 98% pure. Points on this clone: As yet, its antigen is unknown.

This sequence joins TRBV5-4 and TRBJ2-3; D may be TRBD1 (6 bases). Sequencing used naive CD4+ T cells from blood. This TCR was sampled from a woman younger than 35 in good health. The CDR3 region is CASSLRGIDTQYF. CDR3 nucleotides: TGTGCCAGCAGCTTAAGGGGGATAGATACGCAGTATTTT.